A single sample is the source of the 20 T cell receptor beta chains below, sequenced in a study of cytomegalovirus exposure and HLA in healthy donors. Primers for the PCR totalled 60 Vbeta and 13 Jbeta. Sequencing was performed with immunoSEQ multiplex PCR; in TCRdb, only in-frame clones are kept and a portion is missing. The profile shows 75,000 to 100,000 clones, roughly four fifths of them singletons. The sample consisted of PBMCs. These receptors all come from a man aged 30 to 39 in good health and CMV-seronegative.

This clone has just a few counts. The V call is TRBV9, the J call TRBJ2-3; 8 nucleotides agree with TRBD1. From germline, CDR1 is SGDLS and CDR2 YYNGEE. Trimming at V came to 2 bases and at J to 6 bases, leaving 5 bases not matched to a gene. The CDR3 is made up of 14 amino acids. As DNA, the CDR3 is TGTGCCAGCAGCGTCGACAGGGACAGGGATACGCAGTATTTT. This translates into CASSVDRDRDTQYF.

This sequence joins TRBV7-9 and TRBJ1-4; the D is unclear. Per germline, CDR1 SEHNR and CDR2 FQNEAQ (reference sequence). The length of the CDR3 is 16 residues. The germline V and J ends were trimmed by 9 bases and 3 bases, with 20 bases remaining between them. The CDR3 protein is CASPGPLGTSNEKLFF. The CDR3 DNA sequence: TGTGCCAGTCCCGGCCCGTTGGGCACTTCTAATGAAAAACTGTTTTTT.

This chain links TRBV6-6 with TRBJ1-1; 12 bases map to TRBD1. V shed 8 bases, J shed 1 base, and the junction held 5 bases outside the gene matches. Germline CDR1 reads MNHNY; CDR2 reads SVGAGI (reference sequence). The CDR3 contains 15 residues. The CDR3 bases are TGTGCCAGCGGGAGGGACAGGGGGCAGAACACTGAAGCTTTCTTT. As protein: CASGRDRGQNTEAFF.

The chain joins TRBV4-1 to TRBJ1-2; tentative D call: TRBD1 (5 bases). CDR3 length equals 16 residues. Germline lookup yields CDR1 MGHRA and CDR2 YSYEKL. Between the trimmed V and J ends, which lost 0 bases and 7 bases, there was a span of 18 bases. CDR3 nucleotide sequence: TGCGCCAGCAGCCAAGATCAGTCTGTGACAGCAGCTGGCTACACCTTC. Protein sequence: CASSQDQSVTAAGYTF.

This chain connects TRBV25-1 to TRBJ2-1; TRBD2 agrees at 7 bases. This CDR3 is 14 amino acids long. Germline loops: CDR1 MGHDK, CDR2 SYGVNS. Trimming cost V 5 bases and J 8 bases; bases outside gene matches: 9. DNA for the CDR3: TGTGCCAGCAGTAAAGCGGGGTGGGTGGATGAGCAGTTCTTC. As protein: CASSKAGWVDEQFF.

The V and J genes are TRBV2 and TRBJ1-2; 8 bases are a match to TRBD1. V dropped 7 bases and J dropped 6; count of bases not matched to a gene: 4. Germline CDR1 is SNHLY and CDR2 is FYNNEI. The CDR3 runs 12 residues. The CDR3 DNA reads TGTGCCAGCACCCGGACAGGGAATGGCTACACCTTC. Its translation: CASTRTGNGYTF.

The genes are TRBV5-1 and TRBJ1-2; 10 bases align to TRBD1. Germline trimming cut 7 bases from V and 8 bases from J; bases unmatched to any gene: 20. The CDR3 runs 17 residues. Germline V CDR1 and CDR2: SGHRS, YFSETQ. CDR3 sequence: CASHPGDRGAGSGGYTF. The CDR3 DNA reads as TGCGCCAGCCATCCGGGGGACAGGGGTGCTGGGTCTGGCGGCTACACCTTC.

This chain links TRBV6-6 with TRBJ2-5; perhaps TRBD1 as D (6 bases). The germline V gene has CDR1 MNHNY and CDR2 SVGAGI (reference sequence). V was clipped by 7 bases and J by 5 bases, with 11 bases between them. CDR3 length: 12 residues. The chain's CDR3 is CASNTGKETQYF. CDR3 coding DNA: TGTGCCAGCAACACAGGGAAGGAGACCCAGTACTTC.

This clone has a handful of counts. The chain links TRBV6-6 to TRBJ1-2; possible D gene TRBD1, 5 bases. Germline CDR1 and CDR2: MNHNY and SVGAGI (reference sequence). The CDR3 covers 12 residues. Trimming pared 7 bases from V and 8 bases from J, leaving 14 bases between. This CDR3 reads CASIEPGNGYTF. The DNA for the CDR3 is TGTGCCAGCATAGAGCCAGGGAACGGCTACACCTTC.

The V call is TRBV5-1, the J call TRBJ2-5; possibly TRBD2 for D (5 bases). The germline gives CDR1 SGHRS, CDR2 YFSETQ. The V and J ends lost 0 bases and 5 bases respectively, with 20 bases between them. This CDR3 has 17 residues. This CDR3 is CASSLAMTIGRWETQYF. CDR3 nucleotides: TGCGCCAGCAGCTTGGCCATGACTATAGGTCGGTGGGAGACCCAGTACTTC.

V gene TRBV28 combines with J gene TRBJ1-6, with D possibly being TRBD1 (5 bases). The CDR3 contains 17 residues. CDR1 and CDR2 (germline): MDHEN, SYDVKM. Trimming removed 2 bases from V and 7 bases from J, with 18 bases in between. This CDR3 reads CASSLTRSRGLNSPLHF. DNA of the CDR3: TGTGCCAGCAGTTTAACCCGATCAAGGGGACTAAATTCACCCCTCCACTTT.

The CDR3 DNA reads as TGCAGCGTTGAAGTACCGGGGGGCGGGTACACTGAAGCTTTCTTT. Its translation: CSVEVPGGGYTEAFF. The chain recombines TRBV29-1 with TRBJ1-1; D is perhaps TRBD1 (6 bases). Trimming left V 1 base short and J 3 bases short, with 15 bases between. This CDR3 has 15 amino acids. CDR1 SQVTM and CDR2 ANQGSEA come from the germline V gene.

This clone was seen a handful of times. The J gene is TRBJ2-6, the V gene TRBV4-3; weak D call: TRBD1 (6 bases). CDR1 is LGHNA, CDR2 YSLEER, per germline. This CDR3 is 19 amino acids long. The V and J ends lost 6 bases and 0 bases respectively, with 21 bases between them. For the CDR3, the DNA is TGCGCCAGCAGACCCGCCCAGGGGAGCCTACTCTCTGGGGCCAACGTCCTGACTTTC. It encodes CASRPAQGSLLSGANVLTF.

The CDR3 region has the DNA TGTGCCAGCACTCTGGGGGGTGTATATGGCTACACCTTC. This gives the protein CASTLGGVYGYTF. The chain employs TRBV6-5 and TRBJ1-2; possible D gene TRBD1, 5 bases. Trimming pared 7 bases from V and 5 bases from J, leaving 14 bases between. There are 13 residues in the CDR3. The V gene's germline CDR1 is MNHEY and CDR2 SVGAGI.

The chain employs TRBV11-2 and TRBJ1-2; TRBD1 matches 9 bases. The CDR3 consists of 13 residues. Trimming at V came to 5 bases and at J to 8 bases, leaving 6 bases not matched to a gene. Germline V lookup: CDR1 SGHAT, CDR2 FQNNGV. In DNA, the CDR3 is TGTGCCAGCAGCGCTGGACAGGGGTTGGGCTACACCTTC. Encoded protein: CASSAGQGLGYTF. The whole variable domain, remainder taken from reference TRBV11-2 and TRBJ1-2, is EAGVAQSPRYKIIEKRQSVAFWCNPISGHATLYWYQQILGQGPKLLIQFQNNGVVDDSQLPKDRFSAERLKGVDSTLKIQPAKLEDSAVYLCASSAGQGLGYTFGSGTRLTVV.

To note about this clone: At the DNA level, this CDR3 is encoded by other sequences in the same sample as well. The chain couples TRBV4-3 to TRBJ2-1; 7 bases map to TRBD2. CDR3 size: 16 residues. CDR1 LGHNA and CDR2 YSLEER come from the germline V gene. Germline trimming cut 3 bases from V and 3 bases from J; bases unmatched to any gene: 8. The CDR3, as DNA: TGCGCCAGCAGCCAGGATCTGGGCGGGGGCTACAATGAGCAGTTCTTC. The encoded protein is CASSQDLGGGYNEQFF.

The genes are TRBV5-4 and TRBJ2-2; 8 positions match TRBD2. The V and J ends lost 2 bases and 5 bases, in that order; junction bases with no gene match: 8. The CDR3 spans 16 residues. CDR1 and CDR2 (germline): SGHNT, YYREEE (reference sequence). CDR3 sequence reads: CASSFFIREGTGELFF. DNA for the CDR3: TGTGCCAGCAGCTTCTTCATCCGGGAGGGAACCGGGGAGCTGTTTTTT.

This chain uses TRBV19 with TRBJ1-2, with 9 positions matching TRBD1. CDR3 length equals 15 residues. The germline CDR1 and CDR2 sequences are LNHDA and SQIVND (reference sequence). J lost 7 bases, V lost 4 bases, and 10 bases had no gene match. CDR3 residues: CASSNRQGVSAGYTF. The CDR3 DNA is TGTGCCAGTAGTAACCGACAGGGGGTATCGGCTGGCTACACCTTC.

V is TRBV19 and J is TRBJ1-2; D call uncertain. CDR1 LNHDA and CDR2 SQIVND come from the germline V gene (reference sequence). Trimming pared 6 bases from V and 3 bases from J, leaving 8 bases between. The CDR3 runs 12 residues. CDR3 residues: CASRSDYYGYTF. The CDR3 DNA follows: TGTGCCAGTAGATCGGACTACTATGGCTACACCTTC. The full variable domain, with the rest looked up from reference TRBV19 and TRBJ1-2, is DGGITQSPKYLFRKEGQNVTLSCEQNLNHDAMYWYRQDPGQGLRLIYYSQIVNDFQKGDIAEGYSVSREKKESFPLTVTSAQKNPTAFYLCASRSDYYGYTFGSGTRLTVV.

The J gene is TRBJ1-1, the V gene TRBV6-4; perhaps TRBD1 as D (5 bases). Germline V gives CDR1 MRHNA, CDR2 SNTAGT. The CDR3 loop spans 13 amino acids. V was shortened by 0 bases and J by 4 bases, with 6 bases between the two germline ends. CDR3 residues: CASSDSGGTEAFF. The CDR3 DNA is TGTGCCAGCAGTGACTCGGGGGGCACTGAAGCTTTCTTT.